This record looks at one TCR beta chain sequence and its context. Its antigen is unidentified. TCRdb reanalysed the 5' RACE reads using MiXCR and keeps one entry per CDR3 protein. Among 450,000 or so distinct CDR3 sequences listed, approximately 18% were seen once. The entry originates in a study of identical twins. Whole-study results and caveats: Beta out-of-frame twin sharing showed a weaker excess.

This CDR3 region has 16 residues. V shed 6 bases and J shed 0 bases, with 17 bases lying between them. This clonotype was obtained from a man in his fifties or sixties in good health. The sequenced sample consisted of naive T cells sorted from blood. The chain is built from TRBV12-3 or TRBV12-4 and TRBJ2-5; D call uncertain. This CDR3 reads CASSPTPDAYQETQYF. CDR3 DNA: TGTGCCAGCAGCCCGACTCCAGACGCGTACCAAGAGACCCAGTACTTC.